This T cell receptor (beta chain) was captured in a study of cytomegalovirus exposure and HLA in healthy donors. The donors were members of the validation cohort comprising about 130 subjects, separate from the roughly 700-subject first cohort. Study-level points and caveats: A few chains linked to CMV were shown in vitro to be specific for CMV antigens. Many donors shared some public TCRs, even though most TCR sequences were rare.

Some clones are missing from TCRdb's copy, which holds only in-frame ones; the method was immunoSEQ multiplex PCR. The sample lists under 200,000 clones, more than 75% occurring once. V dropped 5 bases and J dropped 2; count of bases not matched to a gene: 5. This CDR3 region has 15 residues. In germline, CDR1 is MNHNS, CDR2 SASEGT. With respect to this clone: Its antigen is unknown.

The rearrangement joins TRBV6-1 to TRBJ2-3; 9 bases fit TRBD2. This receptor was identified in a man between 18 and 29 years old in good health and CMV-seropositive. Sequenced: PBMCs. The CDR3 DNA is TGTGCCAGCAGTATCCGACTAGCGGTCACAGATACGCAGTATTTT. This codes for CASSIRLAVTDTQYF.